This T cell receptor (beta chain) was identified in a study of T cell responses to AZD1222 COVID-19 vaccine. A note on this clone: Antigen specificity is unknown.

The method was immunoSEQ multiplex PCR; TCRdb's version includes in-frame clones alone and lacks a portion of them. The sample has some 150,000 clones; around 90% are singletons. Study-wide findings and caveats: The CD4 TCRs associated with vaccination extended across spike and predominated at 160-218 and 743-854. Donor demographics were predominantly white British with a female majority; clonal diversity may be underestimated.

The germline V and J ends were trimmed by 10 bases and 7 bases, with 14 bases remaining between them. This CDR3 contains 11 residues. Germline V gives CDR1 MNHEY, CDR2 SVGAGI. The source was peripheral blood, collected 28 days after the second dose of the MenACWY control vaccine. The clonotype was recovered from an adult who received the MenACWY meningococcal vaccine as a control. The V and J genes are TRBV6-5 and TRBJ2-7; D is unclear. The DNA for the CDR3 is TGTGCCACCGTCGGGTTTCGGGAGCAGTACTTC. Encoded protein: CATVGFREQYF.